This note documents a single TCR beta chain sequence. Authors' analysis steps: Amplification of reference gene primers was used by the study to estimate nucleated cell counts. Some clones are missing from TCRdb's copy, which holds only in-frame ones; the method was immunoSEQ multiplex PCR. V, J and clone size are those of that table, while D and trimming were read from the DNA. The sample records more than 95,000 clones, roughly 80% being singletons. These data originate in a study of blood T cell repertoires in COVID-19. Study summary: Spain, Italy and the United States supplied samples that represented acute and convalescent COVID-19. T cells, B-cell-depleted T cells, or PBMCs provided the cDNA or gDNA that served as material.

The germline V gene encodes CDR1 SGDLS and CDR2 YYNGEE. Trimming took off 2 bases at V and 4 bases at J, with 15 bases between the two ends. This CDR3 is built from 15 residues. This chain uses TRBV9 with TRBJ1-2; tentatively, D is TRBD1 (6 bases). Sequencing was done on a sample of peripheral blood. This TCR was recovered from a woman of 80 years or more with active or convalescent COVID-19. CDR3 nucleotide sequence: TGTGCCAGCAGCGTTTCGGGACACCCAATCTATGGCTACACCTTC. It codes for CASSVSGHPIYGYTF.